The 25 T cell receptor beta chains given below trace back to one sample, sequenced in a study of siplizumab effects on memory and regulatory T cells. The protocol was immunoSEQ multiplex PCR, while the TCRdb copy is restricted to in-frame clones and leaves out a portion. Among thousands of clones listed, 60% to 75% were seen once. Sequenced sample: effector memory CD8+ T cells sorted from blood. Subset denoted: unstimulated CD8+ effector memory T cells. All receptors derive from a human donor in good health.

CDR3 in DNA: TGTGCCAGCAGTGAAAGTCAGGGGGCGGACGAGCAGTACTTC. It yields the protein CASSESQGADEQYF. V usage is TRBV6-1 and J usage is TRBJ2-7, with 8 nucleotides matching TRBD1. Germline V CDR1 and CDR2: MNHNS, SASEGT. CDR3 length: 14 amino acids. The trim removed 2 bases at V and 5 bases at J, leaving 5 bases unmatched.

This clone rates as medium-sized. V is TRBV2 and J is TRBJ2-5, with 8 bases matching TRBD1. The CDR3 totals 14 residues. J gave up 4 bases and V 9 bases, and 10 bases lay outside the gene matches. CDR1 and CDR2 (germline): SNHLY, FYNNEI. CDR3 sequence reads: CARDLGTGRETQYF. The CDR3, as DNA: TGTGCCAGAGACCTTGGGACAGGACGAGAGACCCAGTACTTC. The whole variable domain, filled in from reference TRBV2 and TRBJ2-5, reads EPEVTQTPSHQVTQMGQEVILRCVPISNHLYFYWYRQILGQKVEFLVSFYNNEISEKSEIFDDQFSVERPDGSNFTLKIRSTKLEDSAMYFCARDLGTGRETQYFGPGTRLLVL.

V and J are TRBV30 and TRBJ2-7, with D perhaps TRBD2 (5 bases). V lost 1 base and J lost 7, with 23 bases in between. This CDR3 is built from 16 residues. Germline V CDR1 and CDR2: GTSNPN, SVGIG (reference sequence). CDR3 DNA: TGTGCCTGGAGTGGGAGGAAAGGGCCCGGGCCGGAGGAGCAGTACTTC. This sequence encodes CAWSGRKGPGPEEQYF.

This chain links TRBV2 with TRBJ1-6; D call uncertain. V was clipped by 3 bases and J by 5 bases, with 8 bases between them. Germline CDR1 and CDR2: SNHLY and FYNNEI. The CDR3 has 14 residues. In DNA, the CDR3 is TGTGCCAGCAGTGACAGGACGGATAATTCACCCCTCCACTTT. This gives the protein CASSDRTDNSPLHF.

This clone is a singleton in its sample. The chain is built from TRBV5-1 and TRBJ2-7; D might be TRBD1 or TRBD2, each matching 5 bases. The CDR3 contains 13 residues. V was clipped by 0 bases and J by 5 bases, with 9 bases between them. Per germline, CDR1 SGHRS and CDR2 YFSETQ. CDR3 protein: CASSLAWGNEQYF. The CDR3 coding sequence is TGCGCCAGCAGCTTGGCCTGGGGGAACGAGCAGTACTTC.

The chain combines TRBV25-1 with TRBJ1-3; D ambiguous. Germline CDR1 is MGHDK and CDR2 is SYGVNS. V was trimmed by 6 bases and J by 0 bases, leaving 15 bases between them. CDR3 length equals 16 residues. In nucleotides, the CDR3 is TGTGCCAGCAGGGCACGCGGCGAAAGCTCTGGAAACACCATATATTTT. Amino acid sequence: CASRARGESSGNTIYF. The full variable domain, its missing parts supplied by reference TRBV25-1 and TRBJ1-3, is EADIYQTPRYLVIGTGKKITLECSQTMGHDKMYWYQQDPGMELHLIHYSYGVNSTEKGDLSSESTVSRIRTEHFPLTLESARPSHTSQYLCASRARGESSGNTIYFGEGSWLTVV.

The chain recombines TRBV6-5 with TRBJ1-5; TRBD1 matches at 9 bases. CDR1 is MNHEY, CDR2 SVGAGI, per germline. Trimming removed 0 bases from V and 9 bases from J; junction bases left unmatched: 6. CDR3 length: 15 amino acids. This CDR3 is CASSYSGQGTGPQHF. The CDR3 DNA follows: TGTGCCAGCAGTTACTCGGGACAGGGAACTGGGCCCCAGCATTTT.

The V and J genes are TRBV5-5 and TRBJ1-2; TRBD1 is a possible D gene (6 bases). There are 14 residues in the CDR3. Per the germline V gene, CDR1 is SGHKS and CDR2 is YYEKEE (reference sequence). V was pared by 4 bases and J by 2 bases, with 12 bases between. The CDR3 DNA is TGTGCCAGCAGCCGAACAACAGGGAACTATGGCTACACCTTC. Translating gives CASSRTTGNYGYTF. The whole variable domain, filled in from reference TRBV5-5 and TRBJ1-2, reads DAGVTQSPTHLIKTRGQQVTLRCSPISGHKSVSWYQQVLGQGPQFIFQYYEKEERGRGNFPDRFSARQFPNYSSELNVNALLLGDSALYLCASSRTTGNYGYTFGSGTRLTVV.

This chain links TRBV7-9 with TRBJ2-5, with a possible D match to TRBD2 (5 bases). There are 16 residues in the CDR3. Germline V gene lookup returns CDR1 SEHNR and CDR2 FQNEAQ (reference sequence). Trimming shortened V by 5 bases and J by 11 bases, and 27 bases separated the two germline ends. The CDR3, as DNA: TGTGCCAGCAGCCCGTTGGACCTCCTCGAGCCTTGGGAGCAGTACTTC. Residues: CASSPLDLLEPWEQYF.

The gene calls are TRBV5-8 and TRBJ2-7; D is uncertain. The germline gives CDR1 SGHTS, CDR2 YDEGEE. Trimming removed 1 base from V and 3 bases from J, with 11 bases in between. CDR3 length equals 14 residues. CDR3 nucleotides: TGTGCCAGCAGCTTGTGGTTCACTGACTACGAGCAGTACTTC. It is translated as CASSLWFTDYEQYF.

This clone has only a few counts. The V gene is TRBV27, the J gene TRBJ2-3; D is ambiguous. This CDR3 has 15 residues. With 5 bases removed from V and 2 bases from J, the gap between germline ends came to 14 bases. The V gene's germline CDR1 is MNHEY and CDR2 SMNVEV (reference sequence). CDR3: CASSLSSLVTDTQYF. The DNA of the CDR3 is TGTGCCAGCAGTCTTTCCTCTCTGGTCACAGATACGCAGTATTTT.

V usage is TRBV28 and J usage is TRBJ2-6; TRBD1 matches at 8 bases. J gave up 3 bases and V 4 bases, and 11 bases lay outside the gene matches. The CDR3 totals 18 residues. The germline V gene encodes CDR1 MDHEN and CDR2 SYDVKM. The DNA for the CDR3 is TGTGCCAGCAGTTCTACTAACAGGGGGGAGAATGGGGCCAACGTCCTGACTTTC. Its protein product is CASSSTNRGENGANVLTF.

The chain employs TRBV10-1 and TRBJ2-1, with D perhaps TRBD2 (6 bases). Germline V CDR1 and CDR2: WNHNN, SYGVQD (reference sequence). V lost 6 bases to trimming and J lost 7 bases, with 10 bases between them. This CDR3 has 12 residues. CDR3 residues: CASSSLANEQFF. CDR3 in DNA: TGCGCCAGCAGCTCACTAGCAAATGAGCAGTTCTTC.

CDR3 DNA sequence: TGTGCCACCAGCAGAGAGGACGGACCGAACACTGAAGCTTTCTTT. This translates into CATSREDGPNTEAFF. The chain carries TRBV15 and TRBJ1-1; no clear D gene. This CDR3 contains 15 residues. With 0 bases removed from V and 1 base from J, the gap between germline ends came to 9 bases. Looked up from germline, CDR1 is LNHNV and CDR2 is YYDKDF (reference sequence). The full variable domain, in which reference TRBV15 and TRBJ1-1 provide the parts outside the CDR3, is DAMVIQNPRYQVTQFGKPVTLSCSQTLNHNVMYWYQQKSSQAPKLLFHYYDKDFNNEADTPDNFQSRRPNTSFCFLDIRSPGLGDTAMYLCATSREDGPNTEAFFGQGTRLTVV.

This clone was counted only a few times. V gene TRBV7-9 combines with J gene TRBJ1-1; D perhaps matches TRBD1 (5 bases). CDR1 and CDR2 (germline): SEHNR, FQNEAQ (reference sequence). The CDR3 covers 14 residues. V was trimmed by 2 bases and J by 1 base, leaving 8 bases between them. The CDR3 nucleotides are TGTGCCAGCAGCTTACACCAGGGGAACACTGAAGCTTTCTTT. This sequence encodes CASSLHQGNTEAFF. Filled out from reference TRBV7-9 and TRBJ1-1, the complete variable domain reads DTGVSQNPRHKITKRGQNVTFRCDPISEHNRLYWYRQTLGQGPEFLTYFQNEAQLEKSRLLSDRFSAERPKGSFSTLEIQRTEQGDSAMYLCASSLHQGNTEAFFGQGTRLTVV.

The chain carries TRBV6-5 and TRBJ2-5, with D perhaps TRBD1 or TRBD2 (5 bases each). Deletions cut 6 bases from V and 2 bases from J, with 13 bases between. This CDR3 comprises 14 residues. Germline V gene sequence: CDR1 MNHEY, CDR2 SVGAGI. CDR3 loop: CASSIFEGQETQYF. The CDR3 DNA reads as TGTGCCAGCAGCATCTTCGAGGGGCAAGAGACCCAGTACTTC.

The table lists this clone with a count of one. This chain connects TRBV7-3 to TRBJ2-1, with 15 bases fitting TRBD2. The junction had 4 bases not matched to a gene; V was cut back by 3 bases and J by 7 bases. The V gene's germline CDR1 is SGHTA and CDR2 FQGTGA. There are 16 residues in the CDR3. The CDR3 loop reads CASSFGTSGRRNEQFF. CDR3 DNA sequence: TGTGCCAGCAGCTTCGGGACTAGCGGGAGGAGAAATGAGCAGTTCTTC. The entire variable domain, with the rest obtained from reference TRBV7-3 and TRBJ2-1, is as follows: GAGVSQTPSNKVTEKGKYVELRCDPISGHTALYWYRQSLGQGPEFLIYFQGTGAADDSGLPNDRFFAVRPEGSVSTLKIQRTERGDSAVYLCASSFGTSGRRNEQFFGPGTRLTVL.

The J gene is TRBJ2-7, the V gene TRBV5-6, with D hard to call. The ends were cut back, 5 bases at V and 2 bases at J, with 17 bases in the middle. The germline CDR1 and CDR2 sequences are SGHDT and YYEEEE. This CDR3 has 15 residues. The CDR3 protein is CASRQLRTLPYEQYF. The CDR3 DNA is TGTGCCAGCAGGCAACTACGGACGTTACCCTACGAGCAGTACTTC.

The chain couples TRBV20-1 to TRBJ1-2, with unresolved D. V was cut by 7 bases and J by 1 base, with 7 bases left in between. This CDR3 comprises 11 residues. Germline V CDR1 and CDR2: DFQATT, SNEGSKA (reference sequence). CDR3 protein: CSVSDNYGYTF. The DNA for the CDR3 is TGCAGTGTATCAGATAACTATGGCTACACCTTC.

The chain uses TRBV6-6 and TRBJ2-2; D ambiguous. Per germline, CDR1 MNHNY and CDR2 SVGAGI (reference sequence). The CDR3 extends over 15 amino acids. With 0 bases removed from V and 4 bases from J, the gap between germline ends came to 9 bases. CDR3 in DNA: TGTGCCAGCAGTTACTCGAGTCCGAGCACCGGGGAGCTGTTTTTT. Protein: CASSYSSPSTGELFF.

V usage is TRBV6-4 and J usage is TRBJ1-1; the D is unclear. Deletions cut 6 bases from V and 1 base from J, with 12 bases between. Germline V gene data show CDR1 as MRHNA and CDR2 as SNTAGT. The length of the CDR3 is 14 residues. The CDR3 DNA reads as TGTGCCAGCAGCACCCAGGCAGAGAACACTGAAGCTTTCTTT. Protein product: CASSTQAENTEAFF.

V usage is TRBV19 and J usage is TRBJ1-2; 8 bases are shared with TRBD1. Germline V gene lookup returns CDR1 LNHDA and CDR2 SQIVND (reference sequence). With V trimmed by 10 bases and J by 8 bases, 6 bases remained unmatched. This CDR3 is built from 11 residues. The CDR3 is CATLTGEGYTF. The CDR3 bases are TGTGCCACCTTGACAGGGGAAGGCTACACCTTC.

The chain couples TRBV5-4 to TRBJ1-3; no firm D call. The germline V and J ends were trimmed by 1 base and 6 bases, with 2 bases remaining between them. The CDR3 covers 11 residues. Germline lookup yields CDR1 SGHNT and CDR2 YYREEE (reference sequence). CDR3 protein: CASSLLNTIYF. DNA for the CDR3: TGTGCCAGCAGCTTGTTAAACACCATATATTTT. Together with reference TRBV5-4 and TRBJ1-3, the CDR3 gives the full variable domain: ETGVTQSPTHLIKTRGQQVTLRCSSQSGHNTVSWYQQALGQGPQFIFQYYREEENGRGNFPPRFSGLQFPNYSSELNVNALELDDSALYLCASSLLNTIYFGEGSWLTVV.

This clone came up a few times. The rearrangement uses TRBV19 and TRBJ2-1; 14 bases line up with TRBD2. The junction had 8 bases not matched to a gene; V was cut back by 5 bases and J by 8 bases. The CDR3 runs to 16 residues. CDR1 is LNHDA, CDR2 SQIVND, per germline (reference sequence). CDR3 loop: CASSLTSGRAGDEQFF. In DNA, the CDR3 is TGTGCCAGTAGTTTGACTAGCGGGAGGGCCGGGGATGAGCAGTTCTTC.

The J gene is TRBJ2-2, the V gene TRBV9; D is ambiguous. The germline V and J ends were trimmed by 0 bases and 7 bases, with 13 bases remaining between them. This CDR3 has 15 residues. The germline gives CDR1 SGDLS, CDR2 YYNGEE. The CDR3 bases are TGTGCCAGCAGCGTAGGGGCCTTAACCATCGGGGAGCTGTTTTTT. It is translated as CASSVGALTIGELFF. The full variable domain, in which reference TRBV9 and TRBJ2-2 provide the parts outside the CDR3, is DSGVTQTPKHLITATGQRVTLRCSPRSGDLSVYWYQQSLDQGLQFLIQYYNGEERAKGNILERFSAQQFPDLHSELNLSSLELGDSALYFCASSVGALTIGELFFGEGSRLTVL.